The T cell receptor beta chain described here comes from a study of CD8+CD57+ T cells in acquired aplastic anemia. Overall study context: DNA recovered from sorted CD4+ and CD8+ cells had a mean of about 3.5 ug.

The template used for profiling TCR beta VDJ and CDR3 was genomic DNA. TCRdb reprocessed the reads with MiXCR, giving one entry per CDR3 protein. The sample includes over 150,000 distinct CDR3 sequences, about 44% of them seen just once. This clonotype was seen a few times. Its specificity is unknown. Notes on the study in general: Patients and controls shared 25 to 30 CD8+ CDR3 sequences, which appeared highly expressed in patients and within their immunodominant clones.

Previously, flow cytometry had revealed CD8+CD57+ cell expansion in the patients chosen for sequencing. CDR3 size: 15 residues. J lost 6 bases, V lost 7 bases, and 2 bases had no gene match. Germline V CDR1 and CDR2: KGHDR, SFDVKD. This chain joins TRBV24-1 and TRBJ2-1; TRBD2 matches at 16 bases. The clonotype was recovered from a human donor with aplastic anemia. The sample consisted of sorted CD4+, CD8+, or CD8+CD57+ T cells (not recorded which) from PBMCs. CDR3 sequence (DNA): TGTGCCACCAGGGGACTAGCGGGAGGGTTCAATGAGCAGTTCTTC. Amino acid sequence: CATRGLAGGFNEQFF.